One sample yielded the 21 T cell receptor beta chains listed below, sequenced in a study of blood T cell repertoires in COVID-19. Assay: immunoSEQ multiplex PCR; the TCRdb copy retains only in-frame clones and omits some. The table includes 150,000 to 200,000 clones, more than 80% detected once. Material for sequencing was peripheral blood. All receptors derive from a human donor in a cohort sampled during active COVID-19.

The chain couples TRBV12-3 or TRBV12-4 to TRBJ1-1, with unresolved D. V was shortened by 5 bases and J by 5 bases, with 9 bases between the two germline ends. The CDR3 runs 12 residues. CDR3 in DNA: TGTGCCAGCAGTATGCCGGGGACTGAAGCTTTCTTT. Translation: CASSMPGTEAFF.

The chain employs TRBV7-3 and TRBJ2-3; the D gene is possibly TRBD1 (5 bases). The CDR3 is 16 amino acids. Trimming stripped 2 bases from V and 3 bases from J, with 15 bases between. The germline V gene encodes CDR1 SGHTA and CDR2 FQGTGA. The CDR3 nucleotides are TGTGCCAGCAGCTTACAAGCAGGGCGGTGGACAGATACGCAGTATTTT. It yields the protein CASSLQAGRWTDTQYF.

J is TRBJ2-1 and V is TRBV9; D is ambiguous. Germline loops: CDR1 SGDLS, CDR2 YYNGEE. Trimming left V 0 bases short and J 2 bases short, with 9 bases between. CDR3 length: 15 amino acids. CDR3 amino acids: CASSVVAPPYNEQFF. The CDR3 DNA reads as TGTGCCAGCAGCGTAGTGGCCCCGCCCTACAATGAGCAGTTCTTC.

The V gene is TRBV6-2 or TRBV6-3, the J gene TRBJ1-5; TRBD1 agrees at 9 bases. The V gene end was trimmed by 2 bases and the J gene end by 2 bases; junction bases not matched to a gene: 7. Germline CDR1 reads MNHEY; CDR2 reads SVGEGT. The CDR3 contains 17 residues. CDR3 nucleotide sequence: TGTGCCAGCAGTTACCAAAGGACAGGGGCGCGCAATCAGCCCCAGCATTTT. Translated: CASSYQRTGARNQPQHF.

In DNA form, the CDR3 reads TGTGCCAGCAACCACACAGGGTATCGAATTAAGGATACGCAGTATTTT. Amino acid sequence: CASNHTGYRIKDTQYF. The V and J genes are TRBV21-1 and TRBJ2-3; whether TRBD1, the table's D call, matches the DNA was not checked. TRBV21-1 is given as a pseudogene. The CDR3 is 16 amino acids.

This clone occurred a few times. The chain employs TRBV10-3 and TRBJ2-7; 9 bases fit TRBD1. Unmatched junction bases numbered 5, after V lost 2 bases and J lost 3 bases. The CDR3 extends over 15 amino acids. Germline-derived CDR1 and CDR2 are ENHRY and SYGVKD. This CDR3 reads CAISEGGGQGYEQYF. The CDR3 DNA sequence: TGTGCCATCAGTGAGGGAGGGGGACAGGGCTACGAGCAGTACTTC.

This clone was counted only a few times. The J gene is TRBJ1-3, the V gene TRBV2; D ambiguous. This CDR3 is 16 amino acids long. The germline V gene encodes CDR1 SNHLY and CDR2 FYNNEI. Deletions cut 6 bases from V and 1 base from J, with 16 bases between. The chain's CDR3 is CASRLMRGGSGNTIYF. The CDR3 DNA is TGTGCCAGCAGATTGATGCGTGGAGGGTCTGGAAACACCATATATTTT.

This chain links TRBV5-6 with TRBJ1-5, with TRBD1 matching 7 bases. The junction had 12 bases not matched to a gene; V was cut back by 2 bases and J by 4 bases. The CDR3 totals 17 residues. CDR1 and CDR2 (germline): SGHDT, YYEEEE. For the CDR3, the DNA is TGTGCCAGCAGCTTCAGGGGGGAATTGGGGCCAAATCAGCCCCAGCATTTT. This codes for CASSFRGELGPNQPQHF.

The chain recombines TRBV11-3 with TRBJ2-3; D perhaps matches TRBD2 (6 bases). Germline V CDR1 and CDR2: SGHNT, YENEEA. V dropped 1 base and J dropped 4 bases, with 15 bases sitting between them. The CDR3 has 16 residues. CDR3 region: CASSLATSREPDTQYF. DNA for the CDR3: TGTGCCAGCAGCTTAGCAACTAGCCGGGAGCCAGATACGCAGTATTTT.

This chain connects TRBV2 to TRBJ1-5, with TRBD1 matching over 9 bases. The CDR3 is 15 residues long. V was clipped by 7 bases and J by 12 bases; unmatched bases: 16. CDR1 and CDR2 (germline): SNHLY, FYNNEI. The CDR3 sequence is CASTGTGRRRVLQHF. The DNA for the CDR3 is TGTGCCAGCACCGGGACAGGGAGGAGGCGGGTACTCCAGCATTTT.

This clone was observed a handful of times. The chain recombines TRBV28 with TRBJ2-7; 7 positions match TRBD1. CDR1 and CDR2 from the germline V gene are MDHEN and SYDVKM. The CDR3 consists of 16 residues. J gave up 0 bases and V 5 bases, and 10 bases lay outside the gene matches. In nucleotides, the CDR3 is TGTGCCAGCAGTGGGTTGGGGACAGACAGCTCCTACGAGCAGTACTTC. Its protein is CASSGLGTDSSYEQYF.

The CDR3 sequence is CASSARTGKDEKLFF. The CDR3 DNA follows: TGTGCCAGCAGCGCGCGGACAGGGAAGGATGAAAAACTGTTTTTT. The chain carries TRBV5-6 and TRBJ1-4, with TRBD1 identical over 8 bases. The V gene's germline CDR1 is SGHDT and CDR2 YYEEEE. V gave up 4 bases and J gave up 6 bases; unmatched junction bases: 8. This CDR3 has 15 residues.

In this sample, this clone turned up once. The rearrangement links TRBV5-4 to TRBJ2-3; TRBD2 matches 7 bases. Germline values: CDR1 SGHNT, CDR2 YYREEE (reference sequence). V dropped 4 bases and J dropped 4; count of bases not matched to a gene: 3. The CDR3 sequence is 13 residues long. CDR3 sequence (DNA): TGTGCCAGCAGCCGGACTAGGGCAGATACGCAGTATTTT. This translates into CASSRTRADTQYF.

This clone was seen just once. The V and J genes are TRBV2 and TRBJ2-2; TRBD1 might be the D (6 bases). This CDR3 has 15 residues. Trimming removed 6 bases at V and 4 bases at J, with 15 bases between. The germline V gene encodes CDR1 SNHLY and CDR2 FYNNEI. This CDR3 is CASSLDRLGTGELFF. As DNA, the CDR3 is TGTGCCAGCAGCCTAGACAGGTTAGGCACCGGGGAGCTGTTTTTT.

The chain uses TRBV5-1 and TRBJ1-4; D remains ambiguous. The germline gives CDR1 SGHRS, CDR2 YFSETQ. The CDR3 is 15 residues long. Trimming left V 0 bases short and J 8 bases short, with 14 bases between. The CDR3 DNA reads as TGCGCCAGCAGCTTGGCCCCGGGAAATAGAGAAAAACTGTTTTTT. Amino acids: CASSLAPGNREKLFF. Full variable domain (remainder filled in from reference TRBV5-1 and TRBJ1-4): KAGVTQTPRYLIKTRGQQVTLSCSPISGHRSVSWYQQTPGQGLQFLFEYFSETQRNKGNFPGRFSGRQFSNSRSEMNVSTLELGDSALYLCASSLAPGNREKLFFGSGTQLSVL.

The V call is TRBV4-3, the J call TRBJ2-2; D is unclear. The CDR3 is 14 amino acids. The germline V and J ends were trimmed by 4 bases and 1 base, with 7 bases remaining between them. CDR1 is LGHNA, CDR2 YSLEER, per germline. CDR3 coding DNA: TGCGCCAGCAGCCCCCTCGTGAACACCGGGGAGCTGTTTTTT. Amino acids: CASSPLVNTGELFF.

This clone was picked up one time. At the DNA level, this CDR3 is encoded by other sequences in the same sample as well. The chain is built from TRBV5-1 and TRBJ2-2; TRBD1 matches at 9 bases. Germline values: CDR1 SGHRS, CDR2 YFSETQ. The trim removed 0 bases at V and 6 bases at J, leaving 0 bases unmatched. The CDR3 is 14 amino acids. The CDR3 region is CASSLGQGAGELFF. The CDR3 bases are TGCGCCAGCAGCTTGGGACAGGGGGCCGGGGAGCTGTTTTTT.

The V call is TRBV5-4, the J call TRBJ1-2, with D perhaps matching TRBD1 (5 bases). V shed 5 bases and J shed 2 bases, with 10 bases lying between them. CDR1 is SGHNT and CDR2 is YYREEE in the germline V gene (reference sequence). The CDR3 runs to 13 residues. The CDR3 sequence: CASSLTENYGYTF. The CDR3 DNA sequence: TGTGCCAGCAGTTTGACAGAGAACTATGGCTACACCTTC. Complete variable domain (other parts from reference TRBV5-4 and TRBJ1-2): ETGVTQSPTHLIKTRGQQVTLRCSSQSGHNTVSWYQQALGQGPQFIFQYYREEENGRGNFPPRFSGLQFPNYSSELNVNALELDDSALYLCASSLTENYGYTFGSGTRLTVV.

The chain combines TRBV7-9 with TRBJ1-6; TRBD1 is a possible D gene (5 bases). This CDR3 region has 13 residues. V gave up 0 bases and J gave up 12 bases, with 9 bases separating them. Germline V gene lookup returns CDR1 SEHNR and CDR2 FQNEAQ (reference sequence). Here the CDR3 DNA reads TGTGCCAGCAGCTTAGCGGCCAGGGAACCCCTCCACTTT. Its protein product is CASSLAAREPLHF.

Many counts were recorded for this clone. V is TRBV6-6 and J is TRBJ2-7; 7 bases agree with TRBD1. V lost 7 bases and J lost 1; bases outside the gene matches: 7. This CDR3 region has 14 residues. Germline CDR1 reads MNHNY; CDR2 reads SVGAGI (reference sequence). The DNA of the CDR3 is TGTGCCAGCAAAGACCCGGGACAGTCCTACGAGCAGTACTTC. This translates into CASKDPGQSYEQYF.

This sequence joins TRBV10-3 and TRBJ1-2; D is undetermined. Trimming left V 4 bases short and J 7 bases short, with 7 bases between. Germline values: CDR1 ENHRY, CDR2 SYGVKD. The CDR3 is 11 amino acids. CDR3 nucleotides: TGTGCCATCAGTGTTACAAGTGGCTACACCTTC. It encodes CAISVTSGYTF.